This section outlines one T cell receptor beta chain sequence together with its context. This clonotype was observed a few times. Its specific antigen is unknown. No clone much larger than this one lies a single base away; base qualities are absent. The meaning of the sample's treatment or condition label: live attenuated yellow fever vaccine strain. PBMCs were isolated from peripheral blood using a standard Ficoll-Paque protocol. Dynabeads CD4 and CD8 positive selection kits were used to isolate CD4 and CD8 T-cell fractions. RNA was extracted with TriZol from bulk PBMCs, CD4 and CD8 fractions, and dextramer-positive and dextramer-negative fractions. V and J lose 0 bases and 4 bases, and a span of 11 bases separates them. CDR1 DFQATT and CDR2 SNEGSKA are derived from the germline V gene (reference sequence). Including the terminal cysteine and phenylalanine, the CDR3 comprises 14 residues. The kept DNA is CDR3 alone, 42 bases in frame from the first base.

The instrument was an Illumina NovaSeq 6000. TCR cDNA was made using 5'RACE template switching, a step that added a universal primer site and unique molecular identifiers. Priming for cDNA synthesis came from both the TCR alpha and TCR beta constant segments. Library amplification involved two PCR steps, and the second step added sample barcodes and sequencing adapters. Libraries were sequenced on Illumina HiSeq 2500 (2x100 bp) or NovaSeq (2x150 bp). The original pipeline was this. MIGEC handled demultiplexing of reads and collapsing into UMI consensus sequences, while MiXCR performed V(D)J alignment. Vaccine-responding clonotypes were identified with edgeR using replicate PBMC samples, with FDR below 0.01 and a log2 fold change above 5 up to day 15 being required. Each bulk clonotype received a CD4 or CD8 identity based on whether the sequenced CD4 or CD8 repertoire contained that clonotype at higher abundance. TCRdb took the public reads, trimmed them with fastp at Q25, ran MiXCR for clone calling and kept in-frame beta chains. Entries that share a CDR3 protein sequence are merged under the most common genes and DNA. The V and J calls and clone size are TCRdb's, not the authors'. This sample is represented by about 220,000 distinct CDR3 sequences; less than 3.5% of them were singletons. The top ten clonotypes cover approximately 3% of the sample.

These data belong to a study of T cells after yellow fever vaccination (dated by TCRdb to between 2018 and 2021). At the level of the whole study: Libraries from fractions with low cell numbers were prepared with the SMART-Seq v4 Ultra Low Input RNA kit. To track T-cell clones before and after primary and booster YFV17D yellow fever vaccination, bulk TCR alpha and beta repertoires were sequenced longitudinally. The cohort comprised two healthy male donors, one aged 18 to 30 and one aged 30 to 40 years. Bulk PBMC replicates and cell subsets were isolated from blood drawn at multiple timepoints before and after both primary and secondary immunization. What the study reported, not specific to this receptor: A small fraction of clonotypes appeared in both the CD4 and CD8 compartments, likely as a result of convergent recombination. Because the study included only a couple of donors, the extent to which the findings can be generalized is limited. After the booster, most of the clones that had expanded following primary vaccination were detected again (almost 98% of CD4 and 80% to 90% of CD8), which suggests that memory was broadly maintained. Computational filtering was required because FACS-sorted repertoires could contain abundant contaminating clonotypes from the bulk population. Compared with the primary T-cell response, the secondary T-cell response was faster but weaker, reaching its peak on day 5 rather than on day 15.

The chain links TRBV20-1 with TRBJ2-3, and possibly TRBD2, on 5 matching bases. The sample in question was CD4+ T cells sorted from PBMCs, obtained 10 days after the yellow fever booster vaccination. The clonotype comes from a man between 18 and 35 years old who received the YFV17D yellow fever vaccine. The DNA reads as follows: TGCAGTGCTAGAGATGCGGGCGCGTCAGATACGCAGTATTTT. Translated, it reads CSARDAGASDTQYF.